Here is one T cell receptor (beta chain) with its context. As yet, its antigen is unknown. The protocol was immunoSEQ multiplex PCR, while the TCRdb copy is restricted to in-frame clones and leaves out a portion. This table has under 95,000 clones, approximately 90% appearing once. This entry belongs to a study of OX40 agonist ivuxolimab in advanced cancers. Whole-study findings and limits: Expanded clones belonging to CD8+ T cells outnumbered, on average, those of CD4+.

Unmatched junction bases numbered 3, after V lost 5 bases and J lost 3 bases. Germline CDR1 is MNHEY and CDR2 is SVGAGI. The CDR3 runs 13 residues. This chain joins TRBV6-5 and TRBJ1-1, with 7 bases identical to TRBD1. The source is an adult with an advanced solid tumor such as melanoma, head and neck, liver or kidney cancer. Sequencing was performed on CD4+ or CD8+ T cells sorted from blood, taken in a trial of the OX40 agonist ivuxolimab. The CDR3 loop is CASSEQGYTEAFF. The CDR3, as DNA: TGTGCCAGCAGTGAACAGGGGTACACTGAAGCTTTCTTT.